The T cell receptor beta chain under discussion was sequenced for a study of human T cells and chemical hapten exposure. Study in general: Slight differences in pooled library volume were the main source of varying TCR yields across samples.

This sample's time point: patch test 3, about 24 weeks after DPC sensitization. The treatment here: therapeutic diphenylcyclopropenone sensitization with weekly scalp DPC. Trimming took 5 bases from V and 9 from J, leaving 17 bases between them. Germline assignment: CDR1 LGHNA and CDR2 YNFKEQ. The CDR3 length is 14 residues. In the authors' methods: Sampled TCR counts reached a median of roughly 100,000 per sample, with values ranging from roughly 23,224 to 690,600. Via MiXCR, TCRdb re-called the RACE reads, giving one row per CDR3 protein. These V and J calls originate from TCRdb's pipeline instead of the authors' own analysis. The sample consists of over 100,000 distinct CDR3 sequences, around 11% of them appearing once.

The sequenced sample was whole blood, obtained in connection with sensitization to the hapten diphenylcyclopropenone (DPC). This TCR was sampled from a woman aged 45-65 years with alopecia areata. Some clones in this sample may be carry-over from other donors' samples. The V and J genes are TRBV4-2 and TRBJ2-1, with a tentative D call TRBD2 (6 bases). CDR3 nucleotides: TGTGCCAGCAGCGGAGGAGGGCCTGGGGTTGAGCAGTTCTTC. Protein product: CASSGGGPGVEQFF.